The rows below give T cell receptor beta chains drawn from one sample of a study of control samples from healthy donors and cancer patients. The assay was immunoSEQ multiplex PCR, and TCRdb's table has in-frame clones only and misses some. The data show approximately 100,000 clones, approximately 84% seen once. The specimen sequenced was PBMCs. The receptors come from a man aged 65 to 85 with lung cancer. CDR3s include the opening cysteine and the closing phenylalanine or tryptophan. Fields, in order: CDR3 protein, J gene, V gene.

CASSFRGRDYNEQFF	TRBJ2-1	TRBV7-3
CASSVALGQGQLNSPLHF	TRBJ1-6	TRBV9
CASSLSGTGYREQYF	TRBJ2-7	TRBV7-8
CASSQERGSTDTQYF	TRBJ2-3	TRBV4-2
CASSEAWETEAFF	TRBJ1-1	TRBV6-1
CSASPSLQNTGELFF	TRBJ2-2	TRBV20-1
CASSLWSGNTEAFF	TRBJ1-1	TRBV11-2
CATSRTKVDRLYNEQFF	TRBJ2-1	TRBV15
CATSDPRGASTDTQYF	TRBJ2-3	TRBV24-1
CASSLERDPYYEQYF	TRBJ2-7	TRBV11-2
CASSLGAGGAINEQFF	TRBJ2-1	TRBV11-3
CASSLTSGGVGTDTQYF	TRBJ2-3	TRBV5-8
CASASTDTQYF	TRBJ2-3	TRBV12-3/TRBV12-4
CASSYVGSQYF	TRBJ2-3	TRBV6-5
CASSVVSGGADTQYF	TRBJ2-3	TRBV9
CASSLANEQYF	TRBJ2-7	TRBV12-3/TRBV12-4
CATSDRDRGAYNEQFF	TRBJ2-1	TRBV24-1
CASRDGGGSETQYF	TRBJ2-5	TRBV5-8
CASSLGSWGTEAFF	TRBJ1-1	TRBV7-9
CASSPGTGGVNTEAFF	TRBJ1-1	TRBV4-2
CASSQKLPTGELFF	TRBJ2-2	TRBV4-2
CATTGQGITGNTIYF	TRBJ1-3	TRBV15
CASSISAAKNIQYF	TRBJ2-4	TRBV19
CASSIGTGNTEAFF	TRBJ1-1	TRBV27
CASSPDRAGKNIQYF	TRBJ2-4	TRBV11-1
CASSVETVYEQYF	TRBJ2-7	TRBV9
CASSTGVGGSGAFF	TRBJ1-1	TRBV27
CASSAGQNTDTQYF	TRBJ2-3	TRBV25-1
CASSRGGQGLSEKLFF	TRBJ1-4	TRBV25-1
CASSLAPTSGGASDIDTQYF	TRBJ2-3	TRBV7-6
CASSPGLATQETQYF	TRBJ2-5	TRBV2
CASSAAGREQYF	TRBJ2-7	TRBV9
CAWRGQWSATNEKLFF	TRBJ1-4	TRBV30
CASSLGGGNTEAFF	TRBJ1-1	TRBV6-2/TRBV6-3
CAWSPERFYEQYF	TRBJ2-7	TRBV30
CASSLWGVMNTEAFF	TRBJ1-1	TRBV27
CASSEWPSDTQYF	TRBJ2-3	TRBV6-1
CASSSSRRGGTYEQYF	TRBJ2-7	TRBV19
CASSFRASGANVLTF	TRBJ2-6	TRBV5-6
CASSSTRGGAESYNEQFF	TRBJ2-1	TRBV7-9
CASSLTPATQYF	TRBJ2-3	TRBV5-6
CASSLVAGGPNEQFF	TRBJ2-1	TRBV11-2
CASSQGGQATNEKLFF	TRBJ1-4	TRBV4-3
CASSYSGLTDTQYF	TRBJ2-3	TRBV6-2/TRBV6-3
CASSASSANYGYTF	TRBJ1-2	TRBV2
CASSRRVNTEAFF	TRBJ1-1	TRBV19
CASSLGYGMNTEAFF	TRBJ1-1	TRBV3-1/TRBV3-2
CASSIRAGQGAAGANVLTF	TRBJ2-6	TRBV19